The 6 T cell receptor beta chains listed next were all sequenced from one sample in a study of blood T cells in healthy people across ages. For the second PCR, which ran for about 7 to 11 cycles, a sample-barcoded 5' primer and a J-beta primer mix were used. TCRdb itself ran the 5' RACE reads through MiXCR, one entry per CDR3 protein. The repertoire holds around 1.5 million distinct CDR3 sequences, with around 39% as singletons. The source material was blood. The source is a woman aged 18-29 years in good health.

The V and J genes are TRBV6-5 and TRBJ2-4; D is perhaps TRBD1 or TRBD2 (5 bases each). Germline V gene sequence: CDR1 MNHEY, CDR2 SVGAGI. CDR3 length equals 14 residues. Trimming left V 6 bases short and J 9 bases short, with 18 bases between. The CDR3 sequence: CASRHTKGTSIQYF. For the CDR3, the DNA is TGTGCCAGCAGGCATACCAAAGGGACGAGCATTCAGTACTTC.

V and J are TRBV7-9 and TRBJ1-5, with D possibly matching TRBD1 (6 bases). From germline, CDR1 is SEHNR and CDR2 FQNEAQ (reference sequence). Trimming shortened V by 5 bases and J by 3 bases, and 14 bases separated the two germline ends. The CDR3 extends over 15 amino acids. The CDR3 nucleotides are TGTGCCAGCAGCGTCGGACAGCTACACAATCAGCCCCAGCATTTT. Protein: CASSVGQLHNQPQHF.

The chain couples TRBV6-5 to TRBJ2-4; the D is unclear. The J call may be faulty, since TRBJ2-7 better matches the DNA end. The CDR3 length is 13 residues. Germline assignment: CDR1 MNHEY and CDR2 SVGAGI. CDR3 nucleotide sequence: TGTGCCAGCAGTTCACCCGGATCCTACGAGCAGTACTTC. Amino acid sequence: CASSSPGSYEQYF.

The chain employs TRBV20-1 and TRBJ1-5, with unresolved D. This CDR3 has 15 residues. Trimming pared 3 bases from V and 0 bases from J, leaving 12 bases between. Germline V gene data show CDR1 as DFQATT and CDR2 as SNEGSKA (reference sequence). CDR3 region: CSASRQRDSNQPQHF. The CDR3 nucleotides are TGCAGTGCTAGTCGGCAGAGAGATAGCAATCAGCCCCAGCATTTT.

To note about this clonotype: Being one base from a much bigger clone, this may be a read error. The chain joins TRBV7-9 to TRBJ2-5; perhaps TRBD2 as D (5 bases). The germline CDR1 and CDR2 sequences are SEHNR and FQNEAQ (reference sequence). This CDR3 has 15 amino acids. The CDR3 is CASNLRLANQETQYF. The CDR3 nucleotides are TGTGCCAGCAACTTACGGCTAGCCAACCAAGAGACCCAGTACTTC. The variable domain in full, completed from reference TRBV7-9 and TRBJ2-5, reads DTGVSQNPRHKITKRGQNVTFRCDPISEHNRLYWYRQTLGQGPEFLTYFQNEAQLEKSRLLSDRFSAERPKGSFSTLEIQRTEQGDSAMYLCASNLRLANQETQYFGPGTRLLVL.

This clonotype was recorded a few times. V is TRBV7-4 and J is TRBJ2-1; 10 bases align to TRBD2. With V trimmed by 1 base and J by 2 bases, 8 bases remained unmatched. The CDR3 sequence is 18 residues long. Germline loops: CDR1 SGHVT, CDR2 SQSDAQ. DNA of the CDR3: TGTGCCAGCAGCTTAGAAAGCAGCGGGAGGGCCCCCTACAATGAGCAGTTCTTC. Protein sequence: CASSLESSGRAPYNEQFF. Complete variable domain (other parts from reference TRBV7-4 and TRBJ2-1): GAGVSQSPRYKVAKRGRDVALRCDSISGHVTLYWYRQTLGQGSEVLTYSQSDAQRDKSGRPSGRFSAERPERSVSTLKIQRTEQGDSAVYLCASSLESSGRAPYNEQFFGPGTRLTVL.